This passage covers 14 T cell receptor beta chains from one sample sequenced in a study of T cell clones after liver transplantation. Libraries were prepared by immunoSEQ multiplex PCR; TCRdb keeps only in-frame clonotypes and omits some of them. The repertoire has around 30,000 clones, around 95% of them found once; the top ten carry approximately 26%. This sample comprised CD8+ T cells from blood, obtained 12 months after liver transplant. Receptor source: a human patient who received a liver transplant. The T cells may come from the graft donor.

This CDR3 is CATSRFGTGYYEQYF. The CDR3 bases are TGTGCCACCTCTCGATTTGGGACAGGGTACTACGAGCAGTACTTC. The chain couples TRBV6-5 to TRBJ2-7, with 9 bases fitting TRBD1. This CDR3 has 15 amino acids. Trimming at V came to 10 bases and at J to 3 bases, leaving 13 bases not matched to a gene. The V gene's germline CDR1 is MNHEY and CDR2 SVGAGI.

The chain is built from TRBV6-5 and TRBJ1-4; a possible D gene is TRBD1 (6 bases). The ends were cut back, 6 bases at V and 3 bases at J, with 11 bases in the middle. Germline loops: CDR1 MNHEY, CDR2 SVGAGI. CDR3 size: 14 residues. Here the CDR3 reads CASSSGQSNEKLFF. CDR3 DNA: TGTGCCAGCAGCTCTGGACAGTCTAATGAAAAACTGTTTTTT.

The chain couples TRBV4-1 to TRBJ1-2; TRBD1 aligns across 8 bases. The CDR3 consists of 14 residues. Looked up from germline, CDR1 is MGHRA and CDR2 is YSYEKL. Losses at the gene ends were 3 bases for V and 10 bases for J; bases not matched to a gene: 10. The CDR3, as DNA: TGCGCCAGCAGCCACCAAGTAGGACAGGGTGACTACACCTTC. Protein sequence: CASSHQVGQGDYTF.

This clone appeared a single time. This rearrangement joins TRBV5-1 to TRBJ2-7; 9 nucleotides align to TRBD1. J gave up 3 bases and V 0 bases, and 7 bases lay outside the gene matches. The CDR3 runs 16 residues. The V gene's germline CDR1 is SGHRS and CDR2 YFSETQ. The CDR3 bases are TGCGCCAGCAGCTTGGCTCCGGACAGGGGACTCTACGAGCAGTACTTC. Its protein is CASSLAPDRGLYEQYF.

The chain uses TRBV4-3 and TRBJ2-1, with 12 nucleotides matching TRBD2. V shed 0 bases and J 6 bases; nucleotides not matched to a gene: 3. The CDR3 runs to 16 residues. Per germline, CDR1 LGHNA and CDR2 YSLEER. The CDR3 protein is CASSQDGLAGSNEQFF. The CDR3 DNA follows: TGCGCCAGCAGCCAAGACGGACTAGCGGGGTCCAATGAGCAGTTCTTC.

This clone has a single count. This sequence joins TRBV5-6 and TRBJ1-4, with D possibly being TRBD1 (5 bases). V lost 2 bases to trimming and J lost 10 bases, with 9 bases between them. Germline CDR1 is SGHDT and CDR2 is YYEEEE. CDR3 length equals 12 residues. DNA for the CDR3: TGTGCCAGCAGCTTAGGGACGGGAAAACTGTTTTTT. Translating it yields CASSLGTGKLFF.

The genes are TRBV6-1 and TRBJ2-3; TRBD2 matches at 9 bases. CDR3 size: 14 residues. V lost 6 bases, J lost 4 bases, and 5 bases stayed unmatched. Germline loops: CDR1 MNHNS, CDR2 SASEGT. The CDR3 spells CASRVAGAADTQYF. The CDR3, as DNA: TGTGCCAGCAGGGTAGCGGGAGCGGCAGATACGCAGTATTTT.

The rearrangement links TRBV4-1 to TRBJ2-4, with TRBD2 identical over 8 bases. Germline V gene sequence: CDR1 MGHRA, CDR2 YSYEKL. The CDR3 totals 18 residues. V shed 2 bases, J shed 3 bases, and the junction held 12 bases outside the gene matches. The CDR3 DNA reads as TGCGCCAGCAGCCAATACGTGCCACGGGAGGGGGGCAAAAACATTCAGTACTTC. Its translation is CASSQYVPREGGKNIQYF.

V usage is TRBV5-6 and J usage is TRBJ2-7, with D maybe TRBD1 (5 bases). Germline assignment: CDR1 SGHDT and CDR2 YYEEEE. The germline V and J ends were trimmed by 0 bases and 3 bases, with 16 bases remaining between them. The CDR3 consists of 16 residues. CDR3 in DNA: TGTGCCAGCAGCTTGGCCGGGTTGGGGCTCGACTACGAGCAGTACTTC. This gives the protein CASSLAGLGLDYEQYF.

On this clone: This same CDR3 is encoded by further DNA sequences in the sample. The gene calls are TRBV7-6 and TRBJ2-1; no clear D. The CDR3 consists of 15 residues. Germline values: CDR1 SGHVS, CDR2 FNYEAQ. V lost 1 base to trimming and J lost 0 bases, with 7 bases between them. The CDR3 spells CASSLGPSSYNEQFF. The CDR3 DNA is TGTGCCAGCAGCTTAGGCCCGAGCTCCTACAATGAGCAGTTCTTC.

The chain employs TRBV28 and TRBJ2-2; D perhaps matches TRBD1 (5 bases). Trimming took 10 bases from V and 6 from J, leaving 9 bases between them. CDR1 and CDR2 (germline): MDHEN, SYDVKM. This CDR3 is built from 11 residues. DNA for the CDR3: TGTGCCACCAGGGATCCCGGGGAGCTGTTTTTT. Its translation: CATRDPGELFF.

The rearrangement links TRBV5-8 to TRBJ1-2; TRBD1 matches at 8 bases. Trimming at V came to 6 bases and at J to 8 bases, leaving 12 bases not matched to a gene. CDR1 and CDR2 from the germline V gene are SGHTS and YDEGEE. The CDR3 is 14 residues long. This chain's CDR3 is CASITRGPDKGYTF. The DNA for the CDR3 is TGTGCCAGCATCACCAGGGGGCCGGATAAGGGCTACACCTTC.

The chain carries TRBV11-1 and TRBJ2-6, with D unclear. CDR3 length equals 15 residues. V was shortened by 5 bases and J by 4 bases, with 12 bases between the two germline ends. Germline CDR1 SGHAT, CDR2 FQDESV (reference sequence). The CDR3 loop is CASSIRPSGANVLTF. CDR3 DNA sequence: TGTGCCAGCAGCATTAGACCCTCCGGGGCCAACGTCCTGACTTTC. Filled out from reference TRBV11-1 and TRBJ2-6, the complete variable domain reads EAEVAQSPRYKITEKSQAVAFWCDPISGHATLYWYRQILGQGPELLVQFQDESVVDDSQLPKDRFSAERLKGVDSTLKIQPAELGDSAMYLCASSIRPSGANVLTFGAGSRLTVL.

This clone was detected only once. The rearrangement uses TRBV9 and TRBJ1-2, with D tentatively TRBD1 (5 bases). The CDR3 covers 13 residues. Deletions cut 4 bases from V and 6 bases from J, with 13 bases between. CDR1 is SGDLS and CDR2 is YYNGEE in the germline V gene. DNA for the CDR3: TGTGCCAGCAGCCCTTCGGGGACCAATGGCTACACCTTC. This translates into CASSPSGTNGYTF.